These T cell receptor beta chains were read from a single sample in a study of blood T cells in healthy people across ages. TCRdb re-called the 5' RACE reads with MiXCR, one entry per CDR3 protein. The sample lists about 720,000 distinct CDR3 sequences, 20% to 25% seen once, with approximately 3.7% in the top ten. The sample was also reused in another study, on T cells of mothers and their children.

Sequencing input: blood. These receptors all come from a boy between 10 and 17 years old in good health. Both conserved end residues are part of each CDR3. The D gene is left open where the match is weak. Only part of the rows carry a size: once, few, many, or a class if the clone is expanded.

clone_size d_call j_call v_call cdr3_aa cdr3_nt
NA TRBD2 TRBJ2-3 TRBV5-1 CASRKRDTDTQYF TGCGCCAGCAGGAAGCGGGACACAGATACGCAGTATTTT
NA TRBD1 TRBJ2-7 TRBV28 CASKTLTGKSSYEQYF TGTGCCAGCAAAACGTTGACAGGGAAAAGCTCCTACGAGCAGTACTTC
few NA TRBJ2-5 TRBV20-1 CSAISGKETQYF TGCAGTGCTATATCGGGGAAAGAGACCCAGTACTTC
NA TRBD1 TRBJ2-7 TRBV13 CASSGTGDEQYF TGTGCCAGCAGCGGTACAGGGGACGAGCAGTACTTC
NA TRBD1 TRBJ2-3 TRBV10-3 CAISGGRGPVDTQYF TGTGCCATCAGTGGGGGCAGGGGGCCTGTAGATACGCAGTATTTT
few NA TRBJ1-1 TRBV18 CASSPPVGGTEAFF TGTGCCAGCTCACCACCTGTGGGGGGCACTGAAGCTTTCTTT
few NA TRBJ1-4 TRBV7-9 CASSSLSYNEKLFF TGTGCCAGCAGCTCCCTTTCCTACAATGAAAAACTGTTTTTT
NA NA TRBJ2-1 TRBV19 CASMRDSGNEQFF TGTGCCAGTATGAGGGACTCGGGCAATGAGCAGTTCTTC
many TRBD2 TRBJ2-7 TRBV4-1 CASSLGTSGLYEQYF TGCGCCAGCAGCCTGGGGACTAGCGGACTCTACGAGCAGTACTTC
few NA TRBJ2-5 TRBV7-2 CASSDRGQKETQYF TGTGCCAGCAGCGATCGGGGGCAGAAAGAGACCCAGTACTTC
NA TRBD1 TRBJ2-6 TRBV20-1 CSAPIPGQGSGANVLTF TGCAGTGCACCGATCCCGGGACAGGGTTCTGGGGCCAACGTCCTGACTTTC
few TRBD1 TRBJ1-3 TRBV6-5 CASSLSGGGNTIYF TGTGCCAGCAGTTTATCAGGGGGAGGAAACACCATATATTTT
NA TRBD1 TRBJ1-2 TRBV4-3 CASSQEVDRQGGYTF TGCGCCAGCAGCCAAGAGGTGGACAGGCAGGGCGGCTACACCTTC
NA NA TRBJ2-1 TRBV4-3 CASSRGQWSYNEQFF TGCGCCAGCAGCCGAGGGCAGTGGTCCTACAATGAGCAGTTCTTC
few NA TRBJ2-7 TRBV6-5 CASSYSFPWEDEQGLTYEQYF TGTGCCAGCAGTTACTCTTTTCCTTGGGAGGATGAGCAGGGTCTAACCTACGAGCAGTACTTC
NA TRBD2 TRBJ2-5 TRBV4-2 CASSQGGTSGPTQYF TGTGCCAGCAGCCAAGGAGGGACTAGCGGACCTACCCAGTACTTC
NA NA TRBJ1-2 TRBV10-2 CASSESHSGYTF TGCGCCAGCAGTGAGTCTCATAGCGGCTACACCTTC
few NA TRBJ2-5 TRBV28 CTSSLPGQETQYF TGTACCAGCAGTTTACCGGGGCAAGAGACCCAGTACTTC
few NA TRBJ2-5 TRBV7-8 CASSYHRVEETQYF TGTGCCAGCAGCTATCACAGGGTCGAAGAGACCCAGTACTTC
NA TRBD1 TRBJ2-7 TRBV6-6 CASRGGQGYEQYF TGTGCCAGCCGAGGGGGACAGGGCTACGAGCAGTACTTC
NA TRBD1 TRBJ2-5 TRBV28 CASSPGTGDETQYF TGTGCCAGCAGCCCCGGGACAGGGGACGAGACCCAGTACTTC
NA TRBD1 TRBJ2-5 TRBV5-1 CASSLEGQGGQETQYF TGCGCCAGCAGCTTGGAGGGACAGGGAGGCCAAGAGACCCAGTACTTC
NA NA TRBJ2-7 TRBV6-1 CASSVAGGNHEQYF TGTGCCAGCAGTGTGGCAGGGGGGAATCACGAGCAGTACTTC
NA NA TRBJ2-5 TRBV6-2/TRBV6-3 CASSYQGRDTQYF TGTGCCAGCAGTTACCAAGGCAGGGACACCCAGTACTTC
NA TRBD2 TRBJ2-1 TRBV7-8 CASSSSLGREGSNEQFF TGTGCCAGCAGCTCGTCGCTAGGGCGGGAGGGTTCCAATGAGCAGTTCTTC
NA TRBD1 TRBJ1-4 TRBV7-8 CASSSRQGSLGTNEKLFF TGTGCCAGCAGCTCACGACAGGGATCTCTAGGAACTAATGAAAAACTGTTTTTT
NA TRBD1 TRBJ2-7 TRBV5-1 CASSLAVGQGAYEQYF TGCGCCAGCAGCTTGGCGGTGGGCCAGGGGGCCTACGAGCAGTACTTC
NA NA TRBJ2-7 TRBV4-3 CASSQDSNSGYEQYF TGCGCCAGCAGCCAAGATAGTAATAGCGGCTACGAGCAGTACTTC
NA TRBD2 TRBJ2-5 TRBV9 CASSVGTRSRETQYF TGTGCCAGCAGCGTTGGGACTAGATCCAGAGAGACCCAGTACTTC
NA TRBD2 TRBJ2-1 TRBV12-3/TRBV12-4 CASGKIAGHGNEQFF TGTGCCAGCGGAAAGATAGCGGGCCACGGTAATGAGCAGTTCTTC
few TRBD2 TRBJ2-2 TRBV3-1 CASSQGGRLTGELFF TGTGCCAGCAGCCAAGGCGGGAGATTAACCGGGGAGCTGTTTTTT
NA TRBD2 TRBJ2-3 TRBV11-3 CASSLRGGDPTQYF TGTGCCAGCAGCTTACGCGGGGGGGATCCTACGCAGTATTTT
few TRBD2 TRBJ2-1 TRBV19 CASSIAGGTYNEQFF TGTGCCAGTAGTATAGCGGGGGGGACCTACAATGAGCAGTTCTTC
few NA TRBJ1-6 TRBV28 CASSSQPSNSPLHF TGTGCCAGCAGTTCACAGCCAAGTAATTCACCCCTCCACTTT
NA NA TRBJ1-4 TRBV5-1 CASSQGPQGDEKLFF TGCGCCAGCAGCCAGGGCCCCCAGGGAGATGAAAAACTGTTTTTT
NA NA TRBJ2-7 TRBV20-1 CSARDLFAYEQYF TGCAGTGCTAGAGATCTGTTTGCCTACGAGCAGTACTTC
NA TRBD1 TRBJ1-2 TRBV10-3 CAISESGTADNYGYTF TGTGCCATCAGTGAGTCGGGGACAGCAGATAACTATGGCTACACCTTC
NA TRBD2 TRBJ2-7 TRBV5-1 CASSYGLAGEAYEQYF TGCGCCAGCAGCTACGGACTAGCGGGAGAGGCCTACGAGCAGTACTTC
NA TRBD2 TRBJ2-1 TRBV9 CASSVVGGINNEQFF TGTGCCAGCAGCGTAGTCGGGGGGATTAACAATGAGCAGTTCTTC
NA TRBD2 TRBJ2-5 TRBV11-2 CASRASGRGTQYF TGTGCCAGCAGGGCTAGCGGGAGGGGCACCCAGTACTTC
few NA TRBJ2-2 TRBV28 CASSWAQFANTGELFF TGTGCCAGCAGTTGGGCCCAGTTCGCGAACACCGGGGAGCTGTTTTTT
NA NA TRBJ2-5 TRBV4-1 CASSQGNRVDETQYF TGCGCCAGCAGCCAGGGAAACAGGGTTGATGAGACCCAGTACTTC
few NA TRBJ2-3 TRBV10-3 CAIRPVTGTTDTQYF TGTGCCATCAGGCCAGTAACGGGAACAACAGATACGCAGTATTTT
few NA TRBJ2-7 TRBV12-3/TRBV12-4 CASGTSRTDPYEQYF TGTGCCAGCGGAACTTCGCGGACAGACCCCTACGAGCAGTACTTC
few NA TRBJ1-2 TRBV29-1 CSVVLFGENYGYTF TGCAGCGTTGTCCTCTTCGGAGAGAACTATGGCTACACCTTC
NA TRBD1 TRBJ2-3 TRBV5-1 CASSSGQAGTDTQYF TGCGCCAGCAGCTCGGGACAGGCCGGGACAGATACGCAGTATTTT
once NA TRBJ1-2 TRBV29-1 CSVVSGRSNYGYTF TGCAGCGTTGTATCAGGGAGATCTAACTATGGCTACACCTTC
NA NA TRBJ1-5 TRBV10-3 CAISEGQIGNQPQHF TGTGCCATCAGTGAGGGGCAGATCGGCAATCAGCCCCAGCATTTT
NA TRBD2 TRBJ2-4 TRBV18 CASSPLSGSAKNIQYF TGTGCCAGCTCACCCCTTAGCGGGAGCGCCAAAAACATTCAGTACTTC